The 5 T cell receptor beta chains reported below all come from one sample, sequenced in a study of blood T cell repertoires in COVID-19. Sequencing used immunoSEQ multiplex PCR; TCRdb keeps in-frame clones, though not all of them. The sample shows fewer than 250,000 clones, around 87% of them seen only once. Sequences were obtained from PBMCs or T cells enriched from blood (not recorded which). The origin of the receptors is a man in his thirties or forties in a cohort exposed to, infected with or recovered from COVID-19 (not recorded which).

The V and J genes are TRBV11-2 and TRBJ2-1; 11 nucleotides line up with TRBD2. V trimming: 5 bases; J trimming: 3 bases; junction bases outside the gene matches: 6. Germline V gives CDR1 SGHAT, CDR2 FQNNGV. The CDR3 is 16 amino acids. The CDR3 protein is CASSTRTSGFYNEQFF. CDR3 bases: TGTGCCAGCAGCACTCGGACTAGCGGGTTCTACAATGAGCAGTTCTTC.

This clone has just one count. The chain joins TRBV11-2 to TRBJ2-7, with 9 bases lining up with TRBD1. Germline V gene data show CDR1 as SGHAT and CDR2 as FQNNGV. This CDR3 region has 17 residues. V lost 4 bases to trimming and J lost 5 bases; unmatched junction nucleotides: 15. In DNA, the CDR3 is TGTGCCAGCAGCTCCTACCCCCTTGGGACAGGGCTCCACGAGCAGTACTTC. Its translation: CASSSYPLGTGLHEQYF.

The chain couples TRBV5-6 to TRBJ2-7; TRBD1 agrees at 8 bases. Germline V gene sequence: CDR1 SGHDT, CDR2 YYEEEE. V shed 1 base and J 0 bases; nucleotides not matched to a gene: 6. The CDR3 extends over 16 amino acids. In nucleotides, the CDR3 is TGTGCCAGCAGCTTGTTGGGGACAGGAACCTCCTACGAGCAGTACTTC. Translating gives CASSLLGTGTSYEQYF.

The CDR3 region is CASSSPLNTEAFF. As DNA, the CDR3 is TGTGCCAGCAGTTCCCCTTTGAACACTGAAGCTTTCTTT. V gene TRBV28 combines with J gene TRBJ1-1; no reliable D call. This CDR3 has 13 amino acids. V lost 4 bases and J lost 0, with 6 bases in between. Looked up from germline, CDR1 is MDHEN and CDR2 is SYDVKM.

V gene TRBV28 combines with J gene TRBJ1-1; 11 bases are a match to TRBD1. This CDR3 region has 15 residues. Per the germline V gene, CDR1 is MDHEN and CDR2 is SYDVKM. Trimming took 4 bases from V and 5 from J; bases not matched to a gene: 6. The CDR3 nucleotides read TGTGCCAGCAGTTCCCCCGGGACAGGGGGGACTGAAGCTTTCTTT. Encoded protein: CASSSPGTGGTEAFF.